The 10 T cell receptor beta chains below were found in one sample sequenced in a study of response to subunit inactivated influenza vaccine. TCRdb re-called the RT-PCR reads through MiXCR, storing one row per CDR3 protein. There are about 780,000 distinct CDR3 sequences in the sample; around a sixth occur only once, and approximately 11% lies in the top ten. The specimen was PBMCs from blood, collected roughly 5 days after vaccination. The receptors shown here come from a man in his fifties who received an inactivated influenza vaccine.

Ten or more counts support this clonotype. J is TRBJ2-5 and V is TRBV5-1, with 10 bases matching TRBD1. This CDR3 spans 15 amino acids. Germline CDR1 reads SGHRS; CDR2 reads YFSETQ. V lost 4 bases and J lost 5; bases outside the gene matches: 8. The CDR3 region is CASSTGQGRGETQYF. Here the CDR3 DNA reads TGCGCCAGCAGCACGGGACAGGGGAGAGGGGAGACCCAGTACTTC. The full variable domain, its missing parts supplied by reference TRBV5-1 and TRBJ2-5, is KAGVTQTPRYLIKTRGQQVTLSCSPISGHRSVSWYQQTPGQGLQFLFEYFSETQRNKGNFPGRFSGRQFSNSRSEMNVSTLELGDSALYLCASSTGQGRGETQYFGPGTRLLVL.

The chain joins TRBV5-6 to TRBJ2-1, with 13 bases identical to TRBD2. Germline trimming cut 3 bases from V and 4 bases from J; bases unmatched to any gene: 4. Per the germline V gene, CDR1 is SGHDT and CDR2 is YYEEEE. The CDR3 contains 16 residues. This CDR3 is CASSSLAGGQYNEQFF. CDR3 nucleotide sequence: TGTGCCAGCAGCTCACTAGCGGGGGGGCAGTACAATGAGCAGTTCTTC.

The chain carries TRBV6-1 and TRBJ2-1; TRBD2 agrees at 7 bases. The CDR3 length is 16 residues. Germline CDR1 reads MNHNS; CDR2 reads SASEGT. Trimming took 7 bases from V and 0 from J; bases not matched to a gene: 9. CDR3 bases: TGTGCCAGCATCCCCGTGGCTAGCGGCTCCTACAATGAGCAGTTCTTC. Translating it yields CASIPVASGSYNEQFF.

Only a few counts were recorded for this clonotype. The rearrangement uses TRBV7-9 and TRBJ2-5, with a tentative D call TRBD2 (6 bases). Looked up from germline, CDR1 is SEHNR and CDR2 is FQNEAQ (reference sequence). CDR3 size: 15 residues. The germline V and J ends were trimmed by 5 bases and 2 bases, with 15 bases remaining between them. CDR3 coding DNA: TGTGCCAGCAGCCACGCCGGGGGAATGCAAGAGACCCAGTACTTC. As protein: CASSHAGGMQETQYF. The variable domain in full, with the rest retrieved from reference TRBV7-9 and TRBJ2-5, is DTGVSQNPRHKITKRGQNVTFRCDPISEHNRLYWYRQTLGQGPEFLTYFQNEAQLEKSRLLSDRFSAERPKGSFSTLEIQRTEQGDSAMYLCASSHAGGMQETQYFGPGTRLLVL.

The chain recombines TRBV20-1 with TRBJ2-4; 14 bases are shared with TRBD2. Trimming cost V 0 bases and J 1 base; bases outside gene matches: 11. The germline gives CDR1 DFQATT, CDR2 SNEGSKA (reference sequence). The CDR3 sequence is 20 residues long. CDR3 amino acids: CSARDPGTSGSGMAKNIQYF. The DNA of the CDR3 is TGCAGTGCTAGAGATCCCGGGACTAGCGGGAGTGGAATGGCCAAAAACATTCAGTACTTC.

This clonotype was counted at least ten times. DNA for the CDR3: TGTGCCAGCAGTTTAGGGTTTGGGACTGAAGCTTTCTTT. Translation gives CASSLGFGTEAFF. The rearrangement joins TRBV12-3 or TRBV12-4 to TRBJ1-1, with D uncertain. Trimming removed 1 base from V and 5 bases from J, with 8 bases in between. This CDR3 contains 13 residues.

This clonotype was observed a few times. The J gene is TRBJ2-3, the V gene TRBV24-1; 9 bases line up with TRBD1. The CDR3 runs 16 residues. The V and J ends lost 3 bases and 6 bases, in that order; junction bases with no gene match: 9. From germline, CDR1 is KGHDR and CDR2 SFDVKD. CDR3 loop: CATSDNGQGKRDTQYF. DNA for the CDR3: TGTGCCACCAGTGATAACGGACAGGGGAAGAGGGATACGCAGTATTTT.

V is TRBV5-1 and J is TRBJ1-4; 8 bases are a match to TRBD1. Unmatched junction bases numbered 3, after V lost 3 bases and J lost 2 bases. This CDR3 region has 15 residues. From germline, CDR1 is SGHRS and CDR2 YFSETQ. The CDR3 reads CASSWGDRTNEKLFF. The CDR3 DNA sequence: TGCGCCAGCAGCTGGGGGGACAGGACTAATGAAAAACTGTTTTTT.

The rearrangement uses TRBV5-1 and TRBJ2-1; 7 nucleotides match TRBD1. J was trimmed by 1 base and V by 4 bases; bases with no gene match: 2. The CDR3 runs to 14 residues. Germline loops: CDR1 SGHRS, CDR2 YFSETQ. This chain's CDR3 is CASSRDRSYNEQFF. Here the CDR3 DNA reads TGCGCCAGCAGCAGGGACAGATCCTACAATGAGCAGTTCTTC.

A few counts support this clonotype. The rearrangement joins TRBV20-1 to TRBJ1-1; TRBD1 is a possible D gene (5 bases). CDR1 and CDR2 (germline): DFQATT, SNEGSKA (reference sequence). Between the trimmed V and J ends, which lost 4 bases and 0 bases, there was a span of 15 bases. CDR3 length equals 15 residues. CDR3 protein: CSAIRGLLLNTEAFF. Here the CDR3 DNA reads TGCAGTGCTATTCGGGGACTGCTCTTGAACACTGAAGCTTTCTTT.